These T cell receptor beta chains were read from a single sample in a study of Japanese encephalitis immunity and Zika vaccine responses. TCRdb itself ran the 5' RACE reads through MiXCR, one entry per CDR3 protein. The table shows hundreds of distinct CDR3 sequences, with around 11% occurring only once. The sample consisted of antigen-activated CD4+ T cells from blood, cultured, taken during a Zika inactivated vaccine study. The receptors derive from an adult woman who received an inactivated Zika virus vaccine. Both conserved end residues are trimmed from each CDR3. Fields, in order: CDR3 protein, V gene, clone size, J gene. Clone sizes are given selectively: once, few, many, or a class where the clone is expanded.

ASTQIDEQF | TRBV7-9 | hyperexpanded | TRBJ2-1
ASTRWGNGYT | TRBV6-5 | medium-sized | TRBJ1-2
ASSPTPGQPTRSYNEQF | TRBV18 | large | TRBJ2-1
ASSREPGLGTYEQF | TRBV7-3 | NA | TRBJ2-1
ASSPTWGGANTGELF | TRBV28 | hyperexpanded | TRBJ2-2
SASGIGTSGTYEQY | TRBV20-1 | large | TRBJ2-7
SAIDSNEKLF | TRBV20-1 | hyperexpanded | TRBJ1-4
ASSQEGVAGVSEQY | TRBV4-3 | large | TRBJ2-7
SADGTGAYNEQF | TRBV20-1 | large | TRBJ2-1
ASSQMGETYEQY | TRBV4-3 | large | TRBJ2-7
SARGGGMDMNQPQH | TRBV20-1 | large | TRBJ1-5
SAQDRGQGPFEKLF | TRBV20-1 | large | TRBJ1-4
ASSPVQETQY | TRBV18 | medium-sized | TRBJ2-5
ASSPSRETPEAF | TRBV11-2 | hyperexpanded | TRBJ1-1
ASSQVTGMGENEQY | TRBV4-3 | large | TRBJ2-7
SAEDERGASYEQY | TRBV20-1 | medium-sized | TRBJ2-7
SVEFRGEGTEAF | TRBV29-1 | large | TRBJ1-1
ASSLLAGNYGYT | TRBV28 | large | TRBJ1-2
ASSPEGNQPQH | TRBV18 | medium-sized | TRBJ1-5
ASSLGRGSRRGYT | TRBV5-1 | few | TRBJ1-2
ASSPAGGGPYEQY | TRBV28 | medium-sized | TRBJ2-7
ASSDQGGTYEQY | TRBV5-1 | large | TRBJ2-7
SVRTGVGNSPLH | TRBV29-1 | large | TRBJ1-6
SARDGGRISYNEQF | TRBV20-1 | NA | TRBJ2-1
ASRGQGADTGELF | TRBV6-2/TRBV6-3 | large | TRBJ2-2
ASILRTSSGANVLT | TRBV12-3/TRBV12-4 | large | TRBJ2-6
ASSQDRLAVDTQY | TRBV4-2 | medium-sized | TRBJ2-3
ASSYLRNTGELF | TRBV6-5 | large | TRBJ2-2
ASRTSIEQY | TRBV2 | medium-sized | TRBJ2-7
ASSIGDTNTGELF | TRBV19 | large | TRBJ2-2
ASIGTGENSPLH | TRBV19 | large | TRBJ1-6
ASSLTGTTGNTIY | TRBV7-8 | large | TRBJ1-3
ASATVETNTGELF | TRBV4-3 | hyperexpanded | TRBJ2-2
ASSSSGANTGELF | TRBV6-2/TRBV6-3 | large | TRBJ2-2
ASTKIDEQF | TRBV7-9 | NA | TRBJ2-1
ASSPGPETQY | TRBV18 | large | TRBJ2-5
ASSLHDRAGELF | TRBV28 | medium-sized | TRBJ2-2
SARGGGELF | TRBV20-1 | large | TRBJ2-2
SARVGTSGTEEQF | TRBV20-1 | large | TRBJ2-1
AIMTSGSREQY | TRBV10-3 | large | TRBJ2-7
ASSSGQGSQPQH | TRBV2 | NA | TRBJ1-5